The rows below give T cell receptor beta chains drawn from one sample of a study of shared clonotypes between healthy human individuals. TCRdb's copy holds only in-frame clones and misses some; the assay was immunoSEQ multiplex PCR. The sample has around 2.1 million clones; approximately 94% are singletons. Sequencing was carried out using naive CD4+ T cells sorted from blood. The receptors originated from a man between 18 and 35 years old in good health. Each CDR3 is given with its conserved first and last residue. The D gene is left open where the match is weak. Some rows mark clone size as missing; the rest say once, few, many or name a class of expanded clone.

size,D,J,V,DNA,CDR3
NA,TRBD1,TRBJ2-5,TRBV7-2,TGTGCCAGCAGCTTAGGGGGACAGGGCCAAGAGACCCAGTACTTC,CASSLGGQGQETQYF
NA,NA,TRBJ1-1,TRBV6-6,TGTGCCAGCAGTTCGTGGACAAAGACGAACACTGAAGCTTTCTTT,CASSSWTKTNTEAFF
NA,NA,TRBJ2-5,TRBV11-3,TGTGCCAGCAGCTCCGGCAGGGTCGACCAAGAGACCCAGTACTTC,CASSSGRVDQETQYF
NA,NA,TRBJ2-2,TRBV5-1,TGCGCCAGCAGCTTACGGCAGGTTGAGGACACCGGGGAGCTGTTTTTT,CASSLRQVEDTGELFF
NA,NA,TRBJ2-1,TRBV19,TGTGCCAGTAGCACCTTAAGCTCCTACAATGAGCAGTTCTTC,CASSTLSSYNEQFF
NA,NA,TRBJ2-7,TRBV6-1,TGTGCCAGCAGTCCTGGCAGGGGCTATTACGAGCAGTACTTC,CASSPGRGYYEQYF
once,NA,TRBJ1-5,TRBV11-2,TGTGCCAGCAGCTTTAGCGACCAGCCCCAGCATTTT,CASSFSDQPQHF
NA,TRBD1,TRBJ2-7,TRBV4-1,TGCGCCAGCGGACGAGGGTGGGGGACAGGGGGCGCCGATTACGAGCAGTACTTC,CASGRGWGTGGADYEQYF
NA,TRBD2,TRBJ2-2,TRBV15,TGTGCCACCAGCAGAGAGGGACTAGCGGCTAACACCGGGGAGCTGTTTTTT,CATSREGLAANTGELFF
NA,TRBD1,TRBJ1-2,TRBV28,TGTGCCAGCAGTCGGACAGACAGGGCTGCTTATCGCTACACCTTC,CASSRTDRAAYRYTF
NA,NA,TRBJ1-1,TRBV20-1,TGCAGTGCGCCTGACAATCGGGGAGCTTTCTTT,CSAPDNRGAFF
NA,NA,TRBJ2-1,TRBV7-6,TGTGCCAGCAGCTTAACATCTCAGGGGACAAATGAGCAGTTCTTC,CASSLTSQGTNEQFF
NA,TRBD2,TRBJ2-1,TRBV2,TGTGCCAGCAGTGATTGGACTAGAAGTGAGCAGTTCTTC,CASSDWTRSEQFF
NA,TRBD2,TRBJ2-3,TRBV6-5,TGTGCCAGCAGCTTCGGGGGGGTGGAGGCAGATACGCAGTATTTT,CASSFGGVEADTQYF
NA,NA,TRBJ2-7,TRBV5-4,TGTGCCAGCAGCTCTGGGATGGGAGAGGCGGGACCCAACTTC,CASSSGMGEAGPNF
NA,NA,TRBJ2-5,TRBV7-8,TGTGCCAGCAGCTTAGGAGGACTAACCTTCGCGACCCAGTACTTC,CASSLGGLTFATQYF
NA,NA,TRBJ2-7,TRBV9,TGTGCCAGCAGCGTAGACCCACAGGGACCTCCCTACGAGCAGTACTTC,CASSVDPQGPPYEQYF
NA,TRBD1,TRBJ2-7,TRBV25-1,TGTGCCAGCAGTAGGGGGACAGGGAACGAGCAGTACTTC,CASSRGTGNEQYF
NA,TRBD1,TRBJ2-7,TRBV6-6,TGTGCCAGCAGGCAAGGGACAGGAACATTTTACGAGCAGTACTTC,CASRQGTGTFYEQYF
NA,TRBD2,TRBJ2-4,TRBV28,TGTGCCAGCAGTTTTGCCCAGCGGGGGGAATACATTCAGTACTTC,CASSFAQRGEYIQYF
NA,TRBD2,TRBJ2-5,TRBV6-5,TGTGCCAGCAGTTATGGGCTAGCGGGCTACCAAGAGACCCAGTACTTC,CASSYGLAGYQETQYF
NA,NA,TRBJ2-4,TRBV5-1,TGCGCCAGCAGCTTGTTAGGGGGACCGAAGGCCAAAAACATTCAGTACTTC,CASSLLGGPKAKNIQYF
NA,NA,TRBJ2-1,TRBV20-1,TGCAGTGCTACCCAAGGTCATGAGCAGTTCTTC,CSATQGHEQFF
NA,TRBD2,TRBJ2-5,TRBV2,TGTGCCAGCAGTGCATACACGGGACTAGCTCGAGGAGAGACCCAGTACTTC,CASSAYTGLARGETQYF
NA,NA,TRBJ1-3,TRBV5-1,TGCGCCAGCAGCCCTGAGGGAAACACCATATATTTT,CASSPEGNTIYF
NA,NA,TRBJ1-5,TRBV6-5,TGTGCCAGCAGGGGGCCCAATCAGCCCCAGCATTTT,CASRGPNQPQHF
NA,NA,TRBJ2-2,TRBV5-1,TGCGCCAGCCAAGGGACCGATTACACCGGGGAGCTGTTTTTT,CASQGTDYTGELFF
NA,NA,TRBJ1-3,TRBV4-1,TGCGCCAGCAGCCAAGTGGCACTCACCATCTCTGGAAACACCATATATTTT,CASSQVALTISGNTIYF
NA,NA,TRBJ2-5,TRBV19,TGTGCCAGTAGTGCGGGACAGCCCCAAGAGACCCAGTACTTC,CASSAGQPQETQYF
NA,TRBD1,TRBJ1-6,TRBV7-8,TGTGCCAGCAGCCCTAGACAGGGGAGCTCCTATAATTCACCCCTCCACTTT,CASSPRQGSSYNSPLHF
NA,NA,TRBJ1-1,TRBV30,TGTGCCTGGAGTGTAGTCGAAGCTTTCTTT,CAWSVVEAFF